This T cell receptor (beta chain) was captured in a study of blood T cells in healthy people across ages. The CDR3 is made up of 13 amino acids. Trimming cost V 6 bases and J 6 bases, with 15 bases left between them. The authors ran a second PCR of 7 to 11 cycles using a sample-barcoded 5' primer and a J-beta primer mix. TCRdb independently ran MiXCR on the 5' RACE reads; one entry per CDR3 protein. The sample lists over a million distinct CDR3 sequences; less than 45% were seen once. Sequences were obtained from blood. The chain recombines TRBV12-3 or TRBV12-4 with TRBJ2-7, with a possible D match to TRBD2 (5 bases). The sequence was collected from a woman between 18 and 29 years old in good health. CDR3 amino acids: CASRDGVLVEQYF. CDR3 coding DNA: TGTGCCAGCAGAGACGGGGTACTGGTCGAGCAGTACTTC.